Presented here are 27 T cell receptor beta chains from one specimen sequenced in a study of T cell changes during pregnancy in multiple sclerosis. Assay used: immunoSEQ multiplex PCR; TCRdb lists only in-frame clones, some missing. Of tens of thousands of clones listed, approximately 94% were seen once; the top ten hold 2.5%. The source material was peripheral blood, sampled in the third trimester of pregnancy. Receptor source: a female donor with multiple sclerosis, enrolled in a pregnancy study.

The chain links TRBV19 to TRBJ1-1; TRBD1 is a possible D gene (6 bases). Per the germline V gene, CDR1 is LNHDA and CDR2 is SQIVND (reference sequence). V lost 1 base, J lost 0 bases, and 12 bases lay in between. The CDR3 sequence is 16 residues long. The CDR3 DNA reads TGTGCCAGTAGTATAGGAAGGACAGAGATGAACACTGAAGCTTTCTTT. It translates to CASSIGRTEMNTEAFF.

The J gene is TRBJ1-1, the V gene TRBV19; no clear D. The germline V and J ends were trimmed by 8 bases and 1 base, with 8 bases remaining between them. The CDR3 has 12 amino acids. Germline V gene sequence: CDR1 LNHDA, CDR2 SQIVND (reference sequence). CDR3 residues: CASHVGNTEAFF. CDR3 nucleotides: TGTGCCAGTCATGTCGGGAACACTGAAGCTTTCTTT.

CDR3 amino acids: CASSHPNNEQFF. CDR3 sequence (DNA): TGTGCCAGCAGTCACCCTAACAATGAGCAGTTCTTC. This chain joins TRBV7-2 and TRBJ2-1; D is ambiguous. V lost 6 bases, J lost 5 bases, and 8 bases lay in between. The CDR3 runs 12 residues. Germline CDR1 reads SGHTA; CDR2 reads FQGNSA.

Concerning this clone: The same CDR3 also results from other DNA sequences found in this sample. The J gene is TRBJ1-1, the V gene TRBV18; no definite D call. CDR1 KGHSH and CDR2 LQKENI come from the germline V gene. Trimming stripped 4 bases from V and 2 bases from J, with 5 bases between. This CDR3 has 12 residues. The chain's CDR3 is CASSRVNTEAFF. The CDR3 DNA follows: TGTGCCAGCTCACGAGTTAACACTGAAGCTTTCTTT.

The CDR3 sequence: CASSPLAGGQGASQEQYF. DNA of the CDR3: TGTGCCAGCTCACCACTAGCTGGGGGACAGGGGGCATCGCAGGAGCAGTACTTC. V is TRBV18 and J is TRBJ2-7, with 12 bases matching TRBD1. Looked up from germline, CDR1 is KGHSH and CDR2 is LQKENI. The V segment lost 1 base and the J segment 7 bases; nucleotides outside the gene matches: 14. This CDR3 has 18 residues.

V gene TRBV19 combines with J gene TRBJ1-5; 7 nucleotides agree with TRBD1. Germline CDR1 and CDR2: LNHDA and SQIVND (reference sequence). The length of the CDR3 is 19 residues. J lost 2 bases, V lost 1 base, and 14 bases had no gene match. CDR3 bases: TGTGCCAGTAGTATAGGGACCGAGGGGGCAAGGAACGGCAATCAGCCCCAGCATTTT. Its protein is CASSIGTEGARNGNQPQHF.

The genes are TRBV7-2 and TRBJ1-1; 7 bases are a match to TRBD1. The germline CDR1 and CDR2 sequences are SGHTA and FQGNSA. The V and J ends lost 4 bases and 5 bases, in that order; junction bases with no gene match: 7. The CDR3 has 14 amino acids. CDR3 in amino acids: CASSSRTGGTEAFF. CDR3 DNA: TGTGCCAGCAGCTCTCGGACAGGAGGGACTGAAGCTTTCTTT.

V and J are TRBV2 and TRBJ2-3; a weak D match, TRBD2 (5 bases). CDR3 length: 15 residues. CDR1 SNHLY and CDR2 FYNNEI come from the germline V gene. V was pared by 1 base and J by 4 bases, with 12 bases between. CDR3 DNA: TGTGCCAGCAGTGAAGAGACGGGGTCGGCAGATACGCAGTATTTT. Amino acid sequence: CASSEETGSADTQYF.

The chain joins TRBV4-1 to TRBJ2-1, with TRBD2 as a possible D gene (6 bases). Germline V lookup: CDR1 MGHRA, CDR2 YSYEKL. This CDR3 region has 16 residues. V shed 1 base and J shed 0 bases, with 10 bases lying between them. This CDR3 reads CASSQGLGSSYNEQFF. The CDR3 nucleotides are TGCGCCAGCAGCCAAGGTCTCGGGAGCTCCTACAATGAGCAGTTCTTC.

The chain uses TRBV10-2 and TRBJ2-1; TRBD2 agrees at 13 bases. There are 16 residues in the CDR3. CDR1 and CDR2 (germline): WSHSY, SAAADI. With 5 bases clipped from V and 5 bases from J, the junction kept 6 bases outside the gene matches. CDR3 amino acids: CASSHKLAGGDNEQFF. The CDR3, as DNA: TGCGCCAGCAGTCATAAACTAGCGGGGGGGGACAATGAGCAGTTCTTC.

The chain joins TRBV6-5 to TRBJ2-1; D unresolved. V lost 0 bases, J lost 3 bases, and 6 bases lay in between. Germline CDR1 reads MNHEY; CDR2 reads SVGAGI. The CDR3 loop spans 14 amino acids. The CDR3 region is CASSYSSLYNEQFF. The CDR3 DNA reads as TGTGCCAGCAGTTACTCCTCCCTCTACAATGAGCAGTTCTTC.

The rearrangement uses TRBV6-1 and TRBJ1-1; TRBD1 agrees at 9 bases. Germline CDR1 is MNHNS and CDR2 is SASEGT. The CDR3 runs to 19 residues. Germline trimming cut 3 bases from V and 0 bases from J; bases unmatched to any gene: 14. In DNA, the CDR3 is TGTGCCAGCAGTGACGTTTTAGGGGGGACAGGGTCAATGAACACTGAAGCTTTCTTT. Its translation is CASSDVLGGTGSMNTEAFF.

The chain employs TRBV7-2 and TRBJ2-7, with TRBD1 matching over 8 bases. CDR3 size: 14 residues. The ends lost 1 base at V and 4 bases at J; junction bases unmatched: 3. The germline gives CDR1 SGHTA, CDR2 FQGNSA. The CDR3 region has the DNA TGTGCCAGCAGCTTAGGACAGGGGAGATACGAGCAGTACTTC. As protein: CASSLGQGRYEQYF.

The rearrangement joins TRBV6-1 to TRBJ1-6; D uncertain. Germline-derived CDR1 and CDR2 are MNHNS and SASEGT. The V end lost 2 bases, the J end lost 0 bases, and 5 bases lay between the germline ends. The CDR3 spans 15 residues. The CDR3 spells CASSESGSYNSPLHF. CDR3 in DNA: TGTGCCAGCAGTGAATCGGGCTCCTATAATTCACCCCTCCACTTT.

The rearrangement joins TRBV4-2 to TRBJ2-7; 13 nucleotides line up with TRBD2. The V segment lost 0 bases and the J segment 6 bases; nucleotides outside the gene matches: 2. The germline gives CDR1 LGHNA, CDR2 YNFKEQ. The CDR3 sequence is 15 residues long. This CDR3 is CASSQDTSGGGEQYF. CDR3 coding DNA: TGTGCCAGCAGCCAAGACACTAGCGGGGGGGGCGAGCAGTACTTC.

The chain has TRBV14 and TRBJ2-7, with D perhaps matching TRBD2 (6 bases). The ends were cut back, 4 bases at V and 3 bases at J, with 10 bases in the middle. Looked up from germline, CDR1 is SGHDN and CDR2 is FVKESK. This CDR3 has 13 amino acids. In nucleotides, the CDR3 is TGTGCCAGCAGCCCGGGACTCTACTACGAGCAGTACTTC. Translating it yields CASSPGLYYEQYF.

The rearrangement uses TRBV9 and TRBJ1-1; TRBD1 is a possible D gene (6 bases). The CDR3 totals 13 residues. With 0 bases removed from V and 3 bases from J, the gap between germline ends came to 6 bases. From germline, CDR1 is SGDLS and CDR2 YYNGEE. The CDR3 region has the DNA TGTGCCAGCAGCGTAGAGGGGGACACTGAAGCTTTCTTT. It encodes CASSVEGDTEAFF.

The chain has TRBV7-9 and TRBJ1-3; 11 bases match TRBD1. There are 14 residues in the CDR3. Germline loops: CDR1 SEHNR, CDR2 FQNEAQ (reference sequence). V was clipped by 5 bases and J by 7 bases; unmatched bases: 4. CDR3 residues: CASSHRDRGNTIYF. The DNA of the CDR3 is TGTGCCAGCAGCCACCGGGACAGGGGGAACACCATATATTTT.

The chain uses TRBV7-9 and TRBJ1-1; 10 nucleotides match TRBD1. The J segment lost 4 bases and the V segment lost 5 bases, leaving 7 bases of the junction unmatched. The CDR3 consists of 15 residues. From germline, CDR1 is SEHNR and CDR2 FQNEAQ (reference sequence). As DNA, the CDR3 is TGTGCCAGCAGCCCCGGGACAGGGGTTAGCACTGAAGCTTTCTTT. Its translation is CASSPGTGVSTEAFF.

The chain recombines TRBV27 with TRBJ2-5; 9 positions match TRBD2. This CDR3 spans 16 amino acids. Germline lookup yields CDR1 MNHEY and CDR2 SMNVEV (reference sequence). J lost 2 bases, V lost 2 bases, and 6 bases had no gene match. The DNA of the CDR3 is TGTGCCAGCAGTTTACTAGCGGGGAACCAACAAGAGACCCAGTACTTC. As protein: CASSLLAGNQQETQYF.

The J gene is TRBJ2-3, the V gene TRBV7-9; 8 nucleotides match TRBD2. The CDR3 has 15 amino acids. Germline CDR1 and CDR2: SEHNR and FQNEAQ (reference sequence). With V trimmed by 1 base and J by 10 bases, 10 bases remained unmatched. The CDR3 DNA follows: TGTGCCAGCAGCTTAGAGGTCAGCCGGGGGGGAGCGCAGTATTTT. It is translated as CASSLEVSRGGAQYF.

The CDR3 region has the DNA TGTGCCAGCAGCTTAGCGGGACAGTCTAGCAATCAGCCCCAGCATTTT. This sequence encodes CASSLAGQSSNQPQHF. The chain is built from TRBV7-2 and TRBJ1-5, with TRBD1 identical over 7 bases. Looked up from germline, CDR1 is SGHTA and CDR2 is FQGNSA. V trimming: 0 bases; J trimming: 0 bases; junction bases outside the gene matches: 2. CDR3 length: 16 residues.

The chain couples TRBV7-9 to TRBJ2-6, with TRBD1 identical over 8 bases. This CDR3 comprises 18 residues. Losses at the gene ends were 3 bases for V and 0 bases for J; bases not matched to a gene: 7. Germline values: CDR1 SEHNR, CDR2 FQNEAQ (reference sequence). The CDR3 is CASSFMRQGSSGANVLTF. CDR3 nucleotides: TGTGCCAGCAGCTTTATGAGACAGGGGAGCTCTGGGGCCAACGTCCTGACTTTC.

The chain uses TRBV7-2 and TRBJ2-4; 11 bases map to TRBD2. Germline CDR1 SGHTA, CDR2 FQGNSA. The CDR3 runs to 16 residues. The V and J ends lost 8 bases and 6 bases, in that order; junction bases with no gene match: 12. The CDR3 DNA reads as TGTGCCAGCTCCCAAACCTCTAGCGGGGGGCTAAACATTCAGTACTTC. Translation: CASSQTSSGGLNIQYF.

This chain uses TRBV6-5 with TRBJ2-3; D might be TRBD2 (5 bases). There are 14 residues in the CDR3. The V and J ends lost 2 bases and 5 bases respectively, with 11 bases between them. Germline V lookup: CDR1 MNHEY, CDR2 SVGAGI. CDR3 protein: CASSYRTGEDTQYF. The CDR3 coding sequence is TGTGCCAGCAGTTACAGGACTGGTGAAGATACGCAGTATTTT.

The genes are TRBV27 and TRBJ1-1; D gene unclear. Between the trimmed V and J ends, which lost 2 bases and 11 bases, there was a span of 21 bases. This CDR3 has 15 amino acids. Per the germline V gene, CDR1 is MNHEY and CDR2 is SMNVEV (reference sequence). The CDR3 DNA is TGTGCCAGCAGTTTAACGGGGTTTCCGACTGGCGGGGCTTTCTTT. Its protein product is CASSLTGFPTGGAFF.

This chain joins TRBV5-6 and TRBJ1-2; D is perhaps TRBD1 (5 bases). CDR3 length: 12 amino acids. V was trimmed by 4 bases and J by 7 bases, leaving 11 bases between them. Germline assignment: CDR1 SGHDT and CDR2 YYEEEE. Written as DNA, the CDR3 is TGTGCCAGCAGCCAAGGGGCGATTGGCTACACCTTC. It codes for CASSQGAIGYTF.